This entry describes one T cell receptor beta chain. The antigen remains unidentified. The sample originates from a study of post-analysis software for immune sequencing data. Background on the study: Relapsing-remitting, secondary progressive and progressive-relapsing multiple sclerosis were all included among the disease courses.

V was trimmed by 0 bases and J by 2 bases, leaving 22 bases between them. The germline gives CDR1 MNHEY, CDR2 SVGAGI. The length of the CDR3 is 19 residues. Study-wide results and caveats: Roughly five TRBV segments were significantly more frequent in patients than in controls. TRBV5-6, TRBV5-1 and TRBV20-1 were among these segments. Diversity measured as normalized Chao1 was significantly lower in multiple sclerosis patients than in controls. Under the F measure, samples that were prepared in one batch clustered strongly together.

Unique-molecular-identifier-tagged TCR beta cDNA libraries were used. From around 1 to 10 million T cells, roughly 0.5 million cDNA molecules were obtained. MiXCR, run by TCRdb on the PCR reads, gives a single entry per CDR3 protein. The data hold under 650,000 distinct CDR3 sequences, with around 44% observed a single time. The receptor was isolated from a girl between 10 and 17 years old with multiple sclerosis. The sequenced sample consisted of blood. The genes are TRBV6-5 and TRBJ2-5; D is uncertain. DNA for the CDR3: TGTGCCAGCAGTTACTCAATGGGATCTCCCGCGAACCTTCAAGAGACCCAGTACTTC. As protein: CASSYSMGSPANLQETQYF.